One and the same sample provided the 4 T cell receptor beta chains below, sequenced in a study of T cell repertoires in cytomegalovirus infection (dated by TCRdb to the late 2010s). The sequencer was an Illumina HiSeq 1500. The raw public data were reprocessed by TCRdb itself: fastp quality trimming at Q25, MiXCR clonotype calling, in-frame beta chains only. Identical CDR3 proteins give one entry, which carries the most common genes and DNA. The sample table holds roughly 230,000 distinct CDR3 sequences, of which over 15% were seen once. The top ten clones comprise around half of the sample. Input material: CD8+ T cells from PBMCs. The receptor source for this set is a human donor in good health (CMV status not recorded). Some clones in this sample may be carry-over from other donors' samples.

This clonotype has ten or more counts. The chain couples TRBV7-6 to TRBJ2-1; possibly TRBD2 for D (7 bases). The CDR3 covers 15 residues. V was shortened by 0 bases and J by 7 bases, with 13 bases between the two germline ends. Germline CDR1 SGHVS, CDR2 FNYEAQ. CDR3 nucleotide sequence: TGTGCCAGCAGCTTAGCGGGGGGGGCTGTAAATGAGCAGTTCTTC. Protein: CASSLAGGAVNEQFF.

This clonotype came up many times. The chain joins TRBV25-1 to TRBJ2-7, with a weak D call TRBD2 (5 bases). The CDR3 loop spans 16 amino acids. Per germline, CDR1 MGHDK and CDR2 SYGVNS. V shed 0 bases and J shed 3 bases, with 15 bases lying between them. CDR3 bases: TGTGCCAGCAGTGAATATTGGAGCGGTCCCAGCTACGAGCAGTACTTC. As protein: CASSEYWSGPSYEQYF.

The rearrangement joins TRBV10-3 to TRBJ2-7; D remains ambiguous. Germline values: CDR1 ENHRY, CDR2 SYGVKD. The CDR3 consists of 12 residues. Trimming removed 4 bases at V and 5 bases at J, with 9 bases between. In DNA, the CDR3 is TGTGCCATCAGTGGAATGGGCGACGAGCAGTACTTC. Translation gives CAISGMGDEQYF.

This clonotype was detected a few times. The CDR3 bases are TGTGCCAGCAGACGTACAGGGGGTTTCGACGAGCAGTACTTC. Encoded protein: CASRRTGGFDEQYF. The genes are TRBV5-6 and TRBJ2-7, with 8 bases lining up with TRBD1. Germline CDR1 and CDR2: SGHDT and YYEEEE. CDR3 length: 14 amino acids. Trimming at V came to 5 bases and at J to 5 bases, leaving 9 bases not matched to a gene.